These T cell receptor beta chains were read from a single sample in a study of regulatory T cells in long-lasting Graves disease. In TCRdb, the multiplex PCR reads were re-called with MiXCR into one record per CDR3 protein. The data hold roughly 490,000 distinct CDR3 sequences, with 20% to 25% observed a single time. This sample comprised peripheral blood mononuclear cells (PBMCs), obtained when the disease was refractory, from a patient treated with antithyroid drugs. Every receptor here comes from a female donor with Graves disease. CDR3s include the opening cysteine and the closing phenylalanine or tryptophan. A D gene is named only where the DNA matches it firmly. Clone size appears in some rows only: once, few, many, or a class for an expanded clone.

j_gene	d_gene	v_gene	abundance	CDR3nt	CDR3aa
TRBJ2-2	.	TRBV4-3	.	TGCGCCAGCAGCCAAGTTTCTGGCGGGGAGCTGTTTTTT	CASSQVSGGELFF
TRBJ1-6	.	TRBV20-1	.	TGCAGTGCTAGAGACTATCGCGGCCAGTATAATTCACCCCTCCACTTT	CSARDYRGQYNSPLHF
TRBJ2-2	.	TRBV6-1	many	TGTGCCAGCGGCAGGGTTTACGGGGAGCTGTTTTTT	CASGRVYGELFF
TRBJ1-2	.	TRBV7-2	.	TGTGCCAGCAGCCCTCCAACATCGATAAACTATGGCTACACCTTC	CASSPPTSINYGYTF
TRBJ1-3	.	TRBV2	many	TGTGCCAGCCTTTCGGGCTCTGGAAACACCATATATTTT	CASLSGSGNTIYF
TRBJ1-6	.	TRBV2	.	TGTGCCAGCAGTGAAAGACAGTTCTATAATTCACCCCTCCACTTT	CASSERQFYNSPLHF
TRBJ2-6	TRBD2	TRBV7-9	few	TGTGCCAGCAGCTCCAGGGGGCATGTAGTCGGGACTAGCGGGAGTAATACTGGGGCCAACGTCCTGACTTTC	CASSSRGHVVGTSGSNTGANVLTF
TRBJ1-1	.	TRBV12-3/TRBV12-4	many	TGTGCCAGCAGTCTACAGGGATTTAGGACTGAAGCTTTCTTT	CASSLQGFRTEAFF
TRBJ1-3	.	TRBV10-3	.	TGTGCCATCGAGGGCTCTGGAAACACCATATATTTT	CAIEGSGNTIYF
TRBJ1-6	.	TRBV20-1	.	TGCAGTGCTAGAGATAGAGACCGACTGGACAATTCACCCCTCCACTTT	CSARDRDRLDNSPLHF
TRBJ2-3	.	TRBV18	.	TGTGCCAGCTCACGCTCCGAAACAGATACGCAGTATTTT	CASSRSETDTQYF
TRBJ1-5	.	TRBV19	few	TGTGCCAGTAGCGGGGCTACCAATCAGCCCCAGCATTTT	CASSGATNQPQHF
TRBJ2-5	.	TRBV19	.	TGTGCCAGTAGTATAGATCCAGGGATGAAGACCCAGTACTTC	CASSIDPGMKTQYF
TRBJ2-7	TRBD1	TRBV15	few	TGTGCCACCAGCAGAGTTGACAGGGACTCCTACGAGCAGTACTTC	CATSRVDRDSYEQYF
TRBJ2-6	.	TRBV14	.	TGTGCCAGCAGCCAACTCCGCTCTGGGGCCAACGTCCTGACTTTC	CASSQLRSGANVLTF
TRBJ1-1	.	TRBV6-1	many	TGTGCCAGCAGTCCCAGGGAGAACACTGAAGCTTTCTTT	CASSPRENTEAFF
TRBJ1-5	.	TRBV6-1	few	TGTGCCAGCAACCGGGGGACGGATAGCAATCAGCCCCAGCATTTT	CASNRGTDSNQPQHF
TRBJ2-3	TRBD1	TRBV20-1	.	TGCAGTGCTAGTCTCGGTCGACAGGGACCCACAGATACGCAGTATTTT	CSASLGRQGPTDTQYF
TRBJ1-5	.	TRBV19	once	TGTGCCAGTCAGGAAGGGGGAGAATATAGCAATCAGCCCCAGCATTTT	CASQEGGEYSNQPQHF
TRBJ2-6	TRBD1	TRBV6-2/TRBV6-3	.	TGTGCCAGCAGTTCCCCGACAGGGAATAACTCTGGGGCCAACGTCCTGACTTTC	CASSSPTGNNSGANVLTF
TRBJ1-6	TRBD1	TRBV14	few	TGTGCCAGCAGCCACCAGGGGGCTTTATTCGCTTCACCCCTCCACTTT	CASSHQGALFASPLHF
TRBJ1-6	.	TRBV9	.	TGTGCCAGCAGGGGGACGATTAATTCACCCCTCCACTTT	CASRGTINSPLHF
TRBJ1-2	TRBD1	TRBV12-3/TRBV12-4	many	TGTGCCAGCAGTGGGACAGACAAAATATACTATGGCTACACCTTC	CASSGTDKIYYGYTF
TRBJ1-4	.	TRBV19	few	TGTGCCAGTAGCCGGGACACAGGGGAAAAACTGTTTTTT	CASSRDTGEKLFF
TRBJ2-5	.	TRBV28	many	TGTGCCAGCAAAGGCGACTGGCAAGAGACCCAGTACTTC	CASKGDWQETQYF
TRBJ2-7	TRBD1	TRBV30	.	TGTGCCTGGAGTATAACAGGGGGAATCGACGAGCAGTACTTC	CAWSITGGIDEQYF
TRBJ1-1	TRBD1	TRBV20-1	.	TGCAGTGCTAAGACAGGGCCCACTGAAGCTTTCTTT	CSAKTGPTEAFF
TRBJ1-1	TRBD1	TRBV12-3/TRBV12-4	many	TGTGCCAGCAGCCCAACAGGGGAGAACACTGAAGCTTTCTTT	CASSPTGENTEAFF
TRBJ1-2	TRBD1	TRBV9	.	TGTGCCAGCAGCACTGGGACAGGGGCTTCGGTTAACTATGGCTACACCTTC	CASSTGTGASVNYGYTF
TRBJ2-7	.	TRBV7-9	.	TGTGCCAGCAGACACTGGGGGCAGGGGACCACCTACGAGCAGTACTTC	CASRHWGQGTTYEQYF